The next 4 T cell receptor beta chains were all read from a single sample in a study of early T cells in non-severe SARS-CoV-2 infection. One entry per CDR3 protein results from TCRdb running MiXCR on the 5' RACE reads. Among some 96,000 distinct CDR3 sequences listed, 15% were seen once. Sequenced sample: whole blood. These receptor sequences come from an adult who was a healthcare worker with PCR-confirmed SARS-CoV-2 infection or an uninfected control (not recorded which).

The chain carries TRBV28 and TRBJ2-4; a possible D gene is TRBD2 (6 bases). Germline assignment: CDR1 MDHEN and CDR2 SYDVKM. This CDR3 spans 14 amino acids. V lost 6 bases and J 1 base, leaving 10 bases between the germline ends. CDR3 sequence reads: CASREGSAKNIQYF. Written as DNA, the CDR3 is TGTGCCAGCAGGGAGGGCTCCGCCAAAAACATTCAGTACTTC. Looking up the rest from reference TRBV28 and TRBJ2-4 gives the full variable domain: DVKVTQSSRYLVKRTGEKVFLECVQDMDHENMFWYRQDPGLGLRLIYFSYDVKMKEKGDIPEGYSVSREKKERFSLILESASTNQTSMYLCASREGSAKNIQYFGAGTRLSVL.

This clonotype was observed a few times. The gene calls are TRBV12-3 or TRBV12-4 and TRBJ2-5; TRBD2 aligns across 7 bases. The V and J ends lost 3 bases and 7 bases, in that order; junction bases with no gene match: 14. This CDR3 has 16 residues. The DNA for the CDR3 is TGTGCCAGCAGTTTTAGGGCGGGAGCGACCTTCGGGACCCAGTACTTC. Its translation is CASSFRAGATFGTQYF.

This clonotype showed up many times. The V gene is TRBV20-1, the J gene TRBJ2-1; tentatively, D is TRBD1 (6 bases). V was pared by 3 bases and J by 9 bases, with 27 bases between. From germline, CDR1 is DFQATT and CDR2 SNEGSKA (reference sequence). This CDR3 has 17 amino acids. In nucleotides, the CDR3 is TGCAGTGCTAGTGCTTTCAACCTAACCCCCAGGGGCACTGAGCAGTTCTTC. As protein: CSASAFNLTPRGTEQFF.

The chain carries TRBV6-6 and TRBJ1-1; D remains ambiguous. Trimming took off 7 bases at V and 6 bases at J, with 12 bases between the two ends. Germline-derived CDR1 and CDR2 are MNHNY and SVGAGI (reference sequence). CDR3 length: 12 amino acids. The CDR3 spells CASMVRSSEAFF. In DNA, the CDR3 is TGTGCCAGCATGGTGAGAAGTTCTGAAGCTTTCTTT.